This T cell receptor beta chain emerged from a study of blood T cells in healthy people across ages. The amount of total RNA extracted per sample was at least 5.5 micrograms. Points from the study as a whole: Roughly linear declines in TCR beta diversity per million T cells occurred with age.

In germline, CDR1 is SGDLS, CDR2 YYNGEE. Trimming removed 4 bases at V and 6 bases at J, with 16 bases between. This CDR3 contains 15 residues. Together with a sample-barcoded 5' primer, a J-beta primer mix was included in a second PCR lasting roughly 6 to 12 cycles. From the 5' RACE reads, TCRdb called clonotypes with MiXCR, one entry per CDR3 protein. The sample has 1.5 million to 2 million distinct CDR3 sequences; roughly 27% are singletons. Comment on this clonotype: Its antigen is still unknown.

Sequences were obtained from blood. This receptor was obtained from a woman aged 25 to 45 in good health. The V gene is TRBV9, the J gene TRBJ1-4; perhaps TRBD1 as D (6 bases). CDR3 DNA sequence: TGTGCCAGCAGCACGAGACCCGAGGGGGATGAAAAACTGTTTTTT. This encodes CASSTRPEGDEKLFF.